The entry below describes one TCR beta chain. Sequenced by immunoSEQ multiplex PCR; TCRdb stores in-frame clones only, minus some. The sample carries approximately 420,000 clones, roughly nine tenths recorded once. This sample's treatment: over 15 received Ad26.COV2.S at low or high dose, single or two shots; roughly five received placebo; per-sample allocation not given. Each sample was drawn 63 days after the first injection (of vaccine or placebo). A Boston donor was an adult aged 18-55 years. These data belong to a study of Ad26.COV2.S vaccination and SARS-CoV-2 variants. Germline V gene lookup returns CDR1 SGHRS and CDR2 YFSETQ. Trimming stripped 0 bases from V and 3 bases from J, with 10 bases between. CDR3 length: 15 residues.

Sequenced material: peripheral blood, taken in a trial of Ad26.COV2.S vaccine versus placebo. This chain connects TRBV5-1 to TRBJ1-5; TRBD1 is a possible D gene (5 bases). The source of this sequence is a person between 18 and 65 years old who received the Ad26.COV2.S COVID-19 vaccine or a placebo. CDR3 DNA: TGCGCCAGCAGCTTGGCCGCGGGGGACAATCAGCCCCAGCATTTT. This encodes CASSLAAGDNQPQHF.